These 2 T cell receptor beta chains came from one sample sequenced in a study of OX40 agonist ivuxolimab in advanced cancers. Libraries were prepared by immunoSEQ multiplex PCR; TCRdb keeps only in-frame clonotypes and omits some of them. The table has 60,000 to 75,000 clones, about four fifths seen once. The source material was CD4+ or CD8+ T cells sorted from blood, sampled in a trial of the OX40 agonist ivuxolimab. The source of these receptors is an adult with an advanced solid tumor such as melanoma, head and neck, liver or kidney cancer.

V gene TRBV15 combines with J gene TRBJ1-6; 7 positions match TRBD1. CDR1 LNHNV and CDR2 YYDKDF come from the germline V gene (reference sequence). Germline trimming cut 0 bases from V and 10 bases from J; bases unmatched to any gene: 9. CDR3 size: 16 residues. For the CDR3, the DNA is TGTGCCACCAGCAGAGAGGTTGGTGCAGGGGGGTCACCCCTCCACTTT. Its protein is CATSREVGAGGSPLHF.

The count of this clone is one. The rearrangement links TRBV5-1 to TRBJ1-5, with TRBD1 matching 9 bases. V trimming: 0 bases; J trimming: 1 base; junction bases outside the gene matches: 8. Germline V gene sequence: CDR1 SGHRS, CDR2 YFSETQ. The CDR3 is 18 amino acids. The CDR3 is CASSLAPGTGTSNQPQHF. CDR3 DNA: TGCGCCAGCAGCTTGGCACCCGGGACAGGGACGAGCAATCAGCCCCAGCATTTT.